This T cell receptor (beta chain) appears in the sequencing data of a study of T cell responses to AZD1222 COVID-19 vaccine. For the study at large: Analysis merged second doses at about 4 or about 12 weeks.

Some clones are missing from TCRdb's copy, which holds only in-frame ones; the method was immunoSEQ multiplex PCR. The sample consists of 110,000 to 150,000 clones, 92% of them appearing once. This clone was found a few times. Its antigen is still unknown. Study observations and caveats: Most donors were white British and more were female, and clonal diversity was possibly underestimated. No day 14 peak samples; only post-peak repertoires were characterized. The reported proportion of spike-specific TCRs targeting unmutated variant regions was nearly half.

CDR1 is SGHAT and CDR2 is FQNNGV in the germline V gene. This CDR3 has 14 residues. V lost 5 bases and J 1 base, leaving 11 bases between the germline ends. This receptor was taken from an adult in good health. The V call is TRBV11-2, the J call TRBJ2-5, with D possibly TRBD1 on 5 matching bases. Sequences were derived from peripheral blood, sampled on day 0 of AZD1222 vaccination. CDR3: CASSKGQFQETQYF. The DNA for the CDR3 is TGTGCCAGCAGCAAAGGACAATTCCAAGAGACCCAGTACTTC.